This is a list of T cell receptor beta chains from one sample in a study of long-term antiretroviral therapy in people with HIV. Libraries were prepared by immunoSEQ multiplex PCR; TCRdb keeps only in-frame clonotypes and omits some of them. The sample contains under 20,000 clones, approximately 72% of which appear only once. The sample was unsorted PBMCs, taken more than 3.1 years after starting antiretroviral therapy. The receptors stem from a woman between 40 and 55 years old with HIV. The CDR3 runs from the conserved cysteine through the conserved F or W. D genes are given only for firm matches. Size is omitted from some rows. Given values are once, few, many or a class for expanded clones.

v_gene	j_gene	abundance	d_gene	CDR3aa	CDR3nt
TRBV5-6	TRBJ1-5	.	.	CASSLGWWGGNQPQHF	TGTGCCAGCAGCTTGGGGTGGTGGGGAGGCAATCAGCCCCAGCATTTT
TRBV4-3	TRBJ2-2	.	.	CASSPTGIVGTGELFF	TGCGCCAGCAGCCCCACGGGGATAGTTGGCACCGGGGAGCTGTTTTTT
TRBV6-1	TRBJ2-5	.	.	CASSEYPRGPPRQETQYF	TGTGCCAGCAGTGAATACCCTCGGGGTCCACCCCGGCAAGAGACCCAGTACTTC
TRBV2	TRBJ2-7	.	.	CASSPTDYEQYF	TGTGCCAGCAGTCCGACAGATTACGAGCAGTACTTC
TRBV5-1	TRBJ1-4	.	.	CASSTMGETNEKLFF	TGCGCCAGCAGCACCATGGGGGAAACTAATGAAAAACTGTTTTTT
TRBV7-2	TRBJ1-6	.	.	CASSSQGNGSPLHF	TGTGCCAGCAGCTCGCAGGGGAATGGATCACCCCTCCACTTT
TRBV6-1	TRBJ1-2	.	TRBD1	CASGTGVYGYTF	TGTGCCAGCGGGACAGGGGTCTATGGCTACACCTTC
TRBV6-5	TRBJ2-5	.	.	CASRNSQETQYF	TGTGCCAGCAGAAACAGCCAAGAGACCCAGTACTTC
TRBV4-3	TRBJ1-5	.	.	CASSQVQGMGQPQHF	TGCGCCAGCAGCCAAGTACAGGGAATGGGACAGCCCCAGCATTTT
TRBV2	TRBJ1-2	medium-sized	.	CASSGGLYGYTF	TGTGCCAGCAGCGGGGGCCTTTATGGCTACACCTTC